This passage covers 8 T cell receptor beta chains from one sample sequenced in a study of blood T cell repertoires in COVID-19. Assay used: immunoSEQ multiplex PCR; TCRdb lists only in-frame clones, some missing. The table has some 67,000 clones, approximately 88% seen once. Sequences were obtained from peripheral blood. The source of these receptors is a woman older than 75 with acute or convalescent COVID-19.

CDR3 loop: CASSPADWGGTPSYNEQFF. The CDR3 nucleotides are TGTGCCAGCAGCCCCGCCGATTGGGGGGGGACGCCGTCCTACAATGAGCAGTTCTTC. This chain uses TRBV5-4 with TRBJ2-1; 7 bases are shared with TRBD2. The CDR3 loop spans 19 amino acids. From germline, CDR1 is SGHNT and CDR2 YYREEE (reference sequence). V was pared by 4 bases and J by 1 base, with 17 bases of the junction left unmatched.

This clone showed up just once. The chain employs TRBV21-1 and TRBJ1-3; the table names TRBD1, a call not compared with the DNA. TRBV21-1 has pseudogene status. There are 15 residues in the CDR3. CDR3 in DNA: TGTGCCAGCAGCATATCTCAGGGGACTGGAAACACCATATATTTT. This gives the protein CASSISQGTGNTIYF.

The chain employs TRBV5-1 and TRBJ1-6; weak D call: TRBD1 (6 bases). From germline, CDR1 is SGHRS and CDR2 YFSETQ. This CDR3 is 14 amino acids long. Trimming left V 0 bases short and J 9 bases short, with 10 bases between. The CDR3 loop reads CASSLGIRGSPLHF. CDR3 in DNA: TGCGCCAGCAGCTTGGGGATCAGGGGTTCACCCCTCCACTTT.

V gene TRBV5-6 combines with J gene TRBJ1-1, with D tentatively TRBD1 (6 bases). CDR1 is SGHDT, CDR2 YYEEEE, per germline. This CDR3 is built from 16 residues. V was clipped by 3 bases and J by 1 base, with 16 bases between them. CDR3 coding DNA: TGTGCCAGCAGCTCGGGACATCGAGTATGGAACACTGAAGCTTTCTTT. It translates to CASSSGHRVWNTEAFF.

V usage is TRBV10-3 and J usage is TRBJ1-1; D may be TRBD1 (5 bases). The germline V and J ends were trimmed by 5 bases and 0 bases, with 13 bases remaining between them. The CDR3 extends over 15 amino acids. In germline, CDR1 is ENHRY, CDR2 SYGVKD. CDR3 amino acids: CAISSREGLNTEAFF. The CDR3 region has the DNA TGTGCCATCAGTTCCAGGGAGGGTTTGAACACTGAAGCTTTCTTT.

This clone is deemed medium-sized. The rearrangement links TRBV7-3 to TRBJ1-1, with 9 nucleotides matching TRBD1. The V gene end was trimmed by 4 bases and the J gene end by 4 bases; junction bases not matched to a gene: 1. The CDR3 totals 13 residues. In germline, CDR1 is SGHTA, CDR2 FQGTGA. The CDR3 DNA reads TGTGCCAGCAGCTCACAGGGGGCCACTGAAGCTTTCTTT. It encodes CASSSQGATEAFF.

The rearrangement uses TRBV19 and TRBJ1-1; TRBD1 matches 7 bases. This CDR3 has 15 amino acids. V was pared by 4 bases and J by 1 base, with 6 bases of the junction left unmatched. From germline, CDR1 is LNHDA and CDR2 SQIVND (reference sequence). The CDR3 protein is CASSTPRQGNTEAFF. In DNA, the CDR3 is TGTGCCAGTAGTACCCCGAGACAGGGGAACACTGAAGCTTTCTTT.

The chain combines TRBV28 with TRBJ1-5; a weak D match, TRBD1 (6 bases). Trimming left V 2 bases short and J 6 bases short, with 14 bases between. The CDR3 consists of 15 residues. Looked up from germline, CDR1 is MDHEN and CDR2 is SYDVKM. CDR3 coding DNA: TGTGCCAGCAGTTTAAGGGGGTCATTGGGTCAGCCCCAGCATTTT. Translation: CASSLRGSLGQPQHF.